A selection of T cell receptor beta chains follows, all from one sample in a study of T-cell reconstitution after alpha-beta-depleted transplantation in children. TCRdb passed the PCR reads through MiXCR, listing each CDR3 protein once. The sample carries about 900,000 distinct CDR3 sequences, less than 30% recorded once. The sequencing used PBMCs, mostly from graft donor cells, collected 360 days after TCRalphabeta/CD19-depleted stem cell transplant. The origin of the receptors is a boy less than two years old who had a stem cell transplant for SCID, so the T cells may come from the graft donor. The CDR3 runs from the conserved cysteine through the conserved F or W. D genes are given only for firm matches. The size field is filled for only some rows; it gives once, few, many or a size class.

>TRBV12-3/TRBV12-4|TRBJ2-3|-|-
TGTGCCAGCAGCCCTGTGGGGCAGATCACAGATACGCAGTATTTT
CASSPVGQITDTQYF
>TRBV7-2|TRBJ2-4|-|-
TGTGCCAGCAGCTTAGGAAGTAGACTAGCCAAAAACATTCAGTACTTC
CASSLGSRLAKNIQYF
>TRBV20-1|TRBJ2-1|TRBD1|-
TGCAGTGCTCTCAGCAGGGGACAGGGCTACAATGAGCAGTTCTTC
CSALSRGQGYNEQFF
>TRBV20-1|TRBJ2-1|-|-
TGCAGCACCCGAGGGCCCAACAGGCGGTTGTCCTACAATGAGCAGTTCTTC
CSTRGPNRRLSYNEQFF
>TRBV12-3/TRBV12-4|TRBJ1-6|-|-
TGTGCCAGCAGTTGGGTCGGTAATTCACCCCTCCACTTT
CASSWVGNSPLHF
>TRBV11-3|TRBJ2-5|-|few
TGTGCCAGCAGCTTAGGACACCATTTGGGGGAGACCCAGTACTTC
CASSLGHHLGETQYF
>TRBV11-1|TRBJ2-1|-|few
TGTGCCAGCAGCTTAGACGGCGGGTCCCTTGGTGAGCAGTTCTTC
CASSLDGGSLGEQFF
>TRBV6-1|TRBJ1-2|TRBD1|-
TGTGCCAGCGCCGTTGGACAGGGCTATGGCTACACCTTC
CASAVGQGYGYTF
>TRBV5-1|TRBJ2-3|-|few
TGCGCCAGCAGCTGGGGGGACAGACCGTTCGCAGATACGCAGTATTTT
CASSWGDRPFADTQYF
>TRBV24-1|TRBJ2-1|-|few
TGTGCCACCAGTGATTTGAGCAGGGCAGTCAATGAGCAGTTCTTC
CATSDLSRAVNEQFF
>TRBV15|TRBJ2-2|-|-
TGTGCCACCAGCCCGTGGTACAGGGCGGGCGCCGGGGAGCTGTTTTTT
CATSPWYRAGAGELFF
>TRBV7-7|TRBJ2-7|-|few
TGTGCCAGCAGCTTAGGGGACCCGAAGATTTACGAGCAGTACTTC
CASSLGDPKIYEQYF
>TRBV15|TRBJ2-7|TRBD1|-
TGTGCCACCAGCAAATACGGGACAGGGGTCAACGAGCAGTACTTC
CATSKYGTGVNEQYF
>TRBV29-1|TRBJ2-3|TRBD2|few
TGCAGCGTCCACCCGGCCGGGACTAGCGGCACAGATACGCAGTATTTT
CSVHPAGTSGTDTQYF
>TRBV10-3|TRBJ2-1|-|-
TGTGCCATCAGTGAGTCTGGGGGGCAGGTCAATGAGCAGTTCTTC
CAISESGGQVNEQFF
>TRBV4-1|TRBJ1-1|-|-
TGCGCCAGCAGCCAATGGATTGAGATAAGGGGCATGAACACTGAAGCTTTCTTT
CASSQWIEIRGMNTEAFF
>TRBV27|TRBJ2-1|-|-
TGTGCCAGCAGTTTAGTGGGACCCTCCTACAATGAGCAGTTCTTC
CASSLVGPSYNEQFF
>TRBV28|TRBJ1-5|-|few
TGTGCCAGCAGGGATGTAAACAATCAGCCCCAGCATTTT
CASRDVNNQPQHF
>TRBV20-1|TRBJ1-1|TRBD1|-
TGCAGTGCGACGGACAGGGTCTACACTGAAGCTTTCTTT
CSATDRVYTEAFF
>TRBV5-6|TRBJ2-7|-|-
TGTGCCAGCAGCCCCGGTCCCCTAGGGGAGCAGTACTTC
CASSPGPLGEQYF
>TRBV11-3|TRBJ2-1|-|few
TGTGCCAGCGGTCGCCGTAGTAATGAGCAGTTCTTC
CASGRRSNEQFF
>TRBV4-3|TRBJ2-3|TRBD2|few
TGCGCCAGCAGCCAAGAGAGGACTAGCGGGAGCGTTTTT
CASSQERTSGSVF
>TRBV20-1|TRBJ2-5|-|-
TGCAGTGCCGAAAAGGGCACCCCAGGGACCCAGTACTTC
CSAEKGTPGTQYF
>TRBV11-1|TRBJ1-1|-|few
TGTGCCAGCAGCTTAGCGAGGAGACAGTCCCGTTTGGGGACTGAAGCTTTCTTT
CASSLARRQSRLGTEAFF
>TRBV18|TRBJ2-7|TRBD1|few
TGTGCCAGCTCACCCTCCTCAGGGGGCTCCTACGAGCAGTACTTC
CASSPSSGGSYEQYF
>TRBV5-1|TRBJ2-3|TRBD2|few
TGCGCCAGCAGCTTTGGGGCTAGCGGGTTATCAGATACGCAGTATTTT
CASSFGASGLSDTQYF
>TRBV29-1|TRBJ2-7|-|-
TGCAGCGTTGTTGAAGGATTCTCCTACGAGCAGTACTTC
CSVVEGFSYEQYF
>TRBV27|TRBJ2-1|TRBD2|-
TGTGCCAGCAGTTTACATGGGGGACTAGCGAGCCCGAGCTCCTACAATGAGCAGTTCTTC
CASSLHGGLASPSSYNEQFF
>TRBV6-5|TRBJ1-1|-|few
TGTGCCAGCAGTTACTCGGACAACACTGAAGCTTTCTTT
CASSYSDNTEAFF
>TRBV2|TRBJ2-2|TRBD1|-
TGTGCCAGCAGCGAGCCGGACAGGCAGAACACCGGGGAGCTGTTTTTT
CASSEPDRQNTGELFF
>TRBV2|TRBJ2-2|-|-
TGTGCCAGCAGGGGGACGGTCCTGGGGGAGCTGTTTTTT
CASRGTVLGELFF
>TRBV7-9|TRBJ2-5|-|few
TGTGCCAGCAGCTTAGTCGCAGAGACCCAGTACTTC
CASSLVAETQYF
>TRBV7-9|TRBJ2-2|TRBD2|-
TGTGCCGGACCCCTAGCGGGGAACACCGGGGAGCTGTTTTTT
CAGPLAGNTGELFF
>TRBV29-1|TRBJ2-7|-|-
TGCAGCGTCATTCAACAGGACTACGAGCAGTACTTC
CSVIQQDYEQYF
>TRBV6-5|TRBJ1-2|TRBD1|-
TGTGCCAGCAGTTACTCCCGGGACAGGGAGAACTATGGCTACACCTTC
CASSYSRDRENYGYTF
>TRBV18|TRBJ2-1|-|few
TGTGCCAGCTCACCATCCAGGGGAGGCAATGAGCAGTTCTTC
CASSPSRGGNEQFF
>TRBV4-3|TRBJ2-5|-|-
TGCGCCAGCAGCCAAGATCACAGGCCCGAAGAGACCCAGTACTTC
CASSQDHRPEETQYF
>TRBV7-4|TRBJ2-5|TRBD2|-
TGTGCCAGCAGCTTACGGGCGGGGGGCAACCAAGAGACCCAGTACTTC
CASSLRAGGNQETQYF
>TRBV5-1|TRBJ2-5|-|few
TGCGCCAGCGGGGGGGCTGGAGAGACCCAGTACTTC
CASGGAGETQYF
>TRBV12-3/TRBV12-4|TRBJ2-1|TRBD2|-
TGTGCCAGCAGTTCGGTGACTAGCGGGGGGGCCAATGAGCAGTTCTTC
CASSSVTSGGANEQFF
>TRBV9|TRBJ2-7|TRBD1|-
TGTGCCAGCAGCGCGGGACAGGGGGCAAGGCACGAGCAGTACTTC
CASSAGQGARHEQYF
>TRBV12-3/TRBV12-4|TRBJ2-2|-|few
TGTGCCAGCAGTTTAATAAGGGAGAACACCGGGGAGCTGTTTTTT
CASSLIRENTGELFF
>TRBV5-1|TRBJ1-1|TRBD1|-
TGCGCCAGCAGCCCACGACCGGGACAGAGGAACACTGAAGCTTTCTTT
CASSPRPGQRNTEAFF
>TRBV20-1|TRBJ2-7|TRBD1|few
TGCAGTGCTAGGGGGATGGGACAGGGGACCTACGAGCAGTACTTC
CSARGMGQGTYEQYF
>TRBV5-5|TRBJ2-1|-|-
TGTGCCAGCAGTGACCCGGAACTACCTCCCGATGAGCAGTTCTTC
CASSDPELPPDEQFF
>TRBV6-6|TRBJ2-7|-|-
TGTGCCAGCAGTTACTCAGAGTCCTACGAGCAGTACTTC
CASSYSESYEQYF
>TRBV5-1|TRBJ2-7|-|many
TGCGCCAGCAGCTTGGAAGGGGACGAGCAGTACTTC
CASSLEGDEQYF
>TRBV7-2|TRBJ2-1|TRBD2|-
TGTGCCAGCAGCTTAGGTCCTAGCGGGGGGGCCGATGAGCAGTTCTTC
CASSLGPSGGADEQFF
>TRBV12-3/TRBV12-4|TRBJ2-6|-|-
TGTGCCAGCACCCCATCTGGGGCCAACGTCCTGACTTTC
CASTPSGANVLTF
>TRBV2|TRBJ2-5|-|-
TGTGCCAGCAGTAGCAGTCGGGCCGCAGAGACCCAGTACTTC
CASSSSRAAETQYF
>TRBV6-5|TRBJ2-7|-|-
TGTGCCAGCAGTTACGACCCAGGGTTTGACGAGCAGTACTTC
CASSYDPGFDEQYF
>TRBV5-6|TRBJ2-1|-|-
TGTGCCAGCAGCTTCCCCAGGACTAACAATGAGCAGTTCTTC
CASSFPRTNNEQFF
>TRBV2|TRBJ2-5|-|few
TGTGCCAGCAGTGATCGTCAGTGGGAGACCCAGTACTTC
CASSDRQWETQYF
>TRBV15|TRBJ1-1|-|many
TGTGCCACCAGCAGAGCCCGGGGGGATGGCACTGAAGCTTTCTTT
CATSRARGDGTEAFF
>TRBV13|TRBJ1-5|-|few
TGTGCCAGCAGCTTAGGCGGTCACGGGCAGCCCCAGCATTTT
CASSLGGHGQPQHF